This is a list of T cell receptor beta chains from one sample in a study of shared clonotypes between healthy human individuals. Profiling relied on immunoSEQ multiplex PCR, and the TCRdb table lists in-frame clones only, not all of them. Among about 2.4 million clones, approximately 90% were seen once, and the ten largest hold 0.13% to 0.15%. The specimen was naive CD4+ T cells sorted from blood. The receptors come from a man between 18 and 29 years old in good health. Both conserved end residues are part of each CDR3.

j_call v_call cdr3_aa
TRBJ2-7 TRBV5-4 CASSLAVTYEQYF
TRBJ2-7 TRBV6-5 CAARAYSGTSYEQYF
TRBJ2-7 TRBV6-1 CASSNIYEQYF
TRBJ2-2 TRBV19 CASSIPSGANTGELFF
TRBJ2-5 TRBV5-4 CASSLAAEETQYF
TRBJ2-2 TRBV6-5 CAARQTNTGELFF
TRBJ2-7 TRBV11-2 CASSLRNNLNYEQYF
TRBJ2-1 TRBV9 CASSVGGTSFTEQFF
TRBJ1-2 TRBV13 CASSLVNSRYDGYTF
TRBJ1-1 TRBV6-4 CASSSQGNTEAFF
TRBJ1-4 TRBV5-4 CASSLTGGPTNEKLFF
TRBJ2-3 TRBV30 CAWSGAKLAASTDTQYF
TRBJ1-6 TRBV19 CASSIEGEPSSYNSPLHF
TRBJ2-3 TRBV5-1 CASSLTSGRNTDTQYF
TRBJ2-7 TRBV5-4 CASSYELAEYYEQYF
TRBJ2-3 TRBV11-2 CASSLRGAGGPDTQYF
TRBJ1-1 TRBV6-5 CASSQGRGTEAFF
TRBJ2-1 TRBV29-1 CSVKEILADYNEQFF
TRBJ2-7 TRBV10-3 CAISTAFYEQYF
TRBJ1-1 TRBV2 CASIGFTEAFF
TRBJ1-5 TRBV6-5 CASSLNQPQHF
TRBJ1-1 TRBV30 CAWSRMNTEAFF
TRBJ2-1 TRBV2 CASSPRGSYNEQFF
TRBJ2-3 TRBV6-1 CASNRGQGAGDTQYF
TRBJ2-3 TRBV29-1 CSVERGTRPLPDTQYF
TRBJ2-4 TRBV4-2 CASSQDSGRNIQYF
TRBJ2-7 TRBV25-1 CASSEAGQPEQYF
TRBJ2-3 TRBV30 CAWSVEAGRTDTQYF
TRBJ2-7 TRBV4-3 CASSQDPGQSSYEQYF
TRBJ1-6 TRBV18 CASSLDRDYNSPLHF
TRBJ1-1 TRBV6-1 CASSPQGIGTEAFF
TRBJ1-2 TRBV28 CASSRTGTGGNGYTF
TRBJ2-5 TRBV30 CAWSGLVSETQYF
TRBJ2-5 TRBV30 CAWNPETGTQYF
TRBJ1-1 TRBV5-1 CASSLAGREAEAFF
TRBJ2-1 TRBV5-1 CASSLSAYEQFF
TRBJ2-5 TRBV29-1 CSVDQGARETQYF
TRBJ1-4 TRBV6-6 CASSYGSEKLFF
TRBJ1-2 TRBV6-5 CASRRAPGYGYTF
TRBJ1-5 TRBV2 CASSDLSVDGPQHF
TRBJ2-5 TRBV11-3 CASSLGKTVQETQYF
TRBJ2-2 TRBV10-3 CAISEPDRGTGELFF
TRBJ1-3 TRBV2 CASSGGGAGNTIYF
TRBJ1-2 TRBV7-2 CASSGGANYGYTF